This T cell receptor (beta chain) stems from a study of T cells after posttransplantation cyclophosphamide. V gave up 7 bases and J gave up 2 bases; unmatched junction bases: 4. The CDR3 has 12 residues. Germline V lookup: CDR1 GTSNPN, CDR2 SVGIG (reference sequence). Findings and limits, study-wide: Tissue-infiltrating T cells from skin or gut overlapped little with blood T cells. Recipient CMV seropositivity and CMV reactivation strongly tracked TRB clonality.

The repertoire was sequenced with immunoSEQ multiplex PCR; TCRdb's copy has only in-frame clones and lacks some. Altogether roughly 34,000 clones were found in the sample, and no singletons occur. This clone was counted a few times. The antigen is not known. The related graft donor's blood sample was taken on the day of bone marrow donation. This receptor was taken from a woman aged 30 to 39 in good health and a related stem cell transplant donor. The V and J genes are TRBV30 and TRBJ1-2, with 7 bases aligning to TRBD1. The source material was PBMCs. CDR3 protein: CAYIQGNYGYTF. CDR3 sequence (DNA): TGTGCCTACATACAGGGGAACTATGGCTACACCTTC.